One sample yielded the 24 T cell receptor beta chains listed below, sequenced in a study of T cell repertoires in cytomegalovirus infection. Their antigens are not known. TCRdb independently ran MiXCR on the reads; one entry per CDR3 protein. The sample lists 680,000 or so distinct CDR3 sequences, around a third occurring once. This material consisted of cultured PBMCs, taken from culture after CMV antigen stimulation. Receptors were obtained from a human donor in good health (CMV status not recorded). Some clones in this sample may be carry-over from other donors' samples.

The chain carries TRBV10-3 and TRBJ2-7; TRBD1 matches 7 bases. V shed 6 bases, J shed 6 bases, and the junction held 8 bases outside the gene matches. Per the germline V gene, CDR1 is ENHRY and CDR2 is SYGVKD. The CDR3 covers 13 residues. The CDR3 is CAIRNRGWGEQYF. The CDR3 DNA reads TGTGCCATCAGGAACAGGGGCTGGGGCGAGCAGTACTTC.

This clonotype was seen repeatedly, ten times or more. This chain uses TRBV7-2 with TRBJ2-3; D unclear. In germline, CDR1 is SGHTA, CDR2 FQGNSA. The CDR3 loop spans 12 amino acids. V was cut by 1 base and J by 4 bases, with 3 bases left in between. The CDR3 DNA reads as TGTGCCAGCAGCTTAGATTCAGATACGCAGTATTTT. This gives the protein CASSLDSDTQYF. Drawing the rest from reference TRBV7-2 and TRBJ2-3, the complete variable domain is GAGVSQSPSNKVTEKGKDVELRCDPISGHTALYWYRQSLGQGLEFLIYFQGNSAPDKSGLPSDRFSAERTGGSVSTLTIQRTQQEDSAVYLCASSLDSDTQYFGPGTRLTVL.

The gene calls are TRBV6-1 and TRBJ1-1; D is unclear. Trimming took off 6 bases at V and 0 bases at J, with 14 bases between the two ends. In germline, CDR1 is MNHNS, CDR2 SASEGT. The CDR3 has 15 residues. CDR3 sequence: CASSPWTPLNTEAFF. The DNA for the CDR3 is TGTGCCAGCAGCCCATGGACGCCGCTGAACACTGAAGCTTTCTTT.

A note on this clonotype: Since a much larger clone is just one base distant, this may be a read error. The V gene is TRBV11-2, the J gene TRBJ2-7; D remains ambiguous. Germline V gene lookup returns CDR1 SGHAT and CDR2 FQNNGV. V lost 1 base and J lost 1, with 8 bases in between. The CDR3 is made up of 14 amino acids. CDR3 in DNA: TGTGCCAGCAGCTTAGCCCCCGCGTCCTACGAGCAGTACTTC. The encoded protein is CASSLAPASYEQYF.

This rearrangement joins TRBV7-6 to TRBJ2-2, with D maybe TRBD2 (7 bases). CDR3 length: 16 amino acids. The V end lost 0 bases, the J end lost 5 bases, and 13 bases lay between the germline ends. From germline, CDR1 is SGHVS and CDR2 FNYEAQ. DNA of the CDR3: TGTGCCAGCAGCTTAGCCGGGGGGCAGGTGACCGGGGAGCTGTTTTTT. This gives the protein CASSLAGGQVTGELFF.

Here the CDR3 reads CSAVWGTHFF. CDR3 in DNA: TGCAGTGCTGTGTGGGGGACTCATTTCTTT. This chain uses TRBV20-1 with TRBJ1-1, with D possibly TRBD1 on 5 matching bases. V was trimmed by 5 bases and J by 13 bases, leaving 14 bases between them. This CDR3 has 10 residues. Germline V CDR1 and CDR2: DFQATT, SNEGSKA (reference sequence).

This chain links TRBV15 with TRBJ2-5; 9 bases map to TRBD2. The germline CDR1 and CDR2 sequences are LNHNV and YYDKDF (reference sequence). This CDR3 has 19 residues. With V trimmed by 0 bases and J by 4 bases, 15 bases remained unmatched. Here the CDR3 reads CATSRDLPLGAGGGETQYF. CDR3 DNA: TGTGCCACCAGCAGAGACTTACCTCTGGGAGCGGGAGGTGGAGAGACCCAGTACTTC.

The rearrangement uses TRBV6-6 and TRBJ2-7; D perhaps matches TRBD2 (6 bases). The germline V gene encodes CDR1 MNHNY and CDR2 SVGAGI (reference sequence). The CDR3 consists of 15 residues. V lost 2 bases and J 3 bases, leaving 14 bases between the germline ends. The CDR3 nucleotides are TGTGCCAGCAGTTACACGGGAGTAGAAATCTACGAGCAGTACTTC. This translates into CASSYTGVEIYEQYF.

V gene TRBV5-3 combines with J gene TRBJ2-7; TRBD1 matches 10 bases. TRBV5-3 is classed as an ORF, of uncertain function. This CDR3 is 16 amino acids long. V trimming: 4 bases; J trimming: 7 bases; junction bases outside the gene matches: 14. CDR3: CARSPSIDRGQEEQYF. The CDR3 DNA is TGTGCCAGAAGCCCCTCAATAGACAGGGGGCAAGAGGAGCAGTACTTC.

There are a few counts of this clonotype. CDR3 DNA sequence: TGTGCCAGTAGCCTTCCCGGGACAGGGATTCAGCCCCAGCATTTT. It encodes CASSLPGTGIQPQHF. This chain links TRBV19 with TRBJ1-5, with 9 bases aligning to TRBD1. The CDR3 has 15 residues. Trimming cost V 6 bases and J 6 bases; bases outside gene matches: 9. CDR1 is LNHDA and CDR2 is SQIVND in the germline V gene (reference sequence).

The chain carries TRBV7-9 and TRBJ1-1, with D possibly TRBD1 on 5 matching bases. The CDR3 extends over 13 amino acids. Deletions cut 5 bases from V and 8 bases from J, with 15 bases between. Germline CDR1 reads SEHNR; CDR2 reads FQNEAQ (reference sequence). CDR3 DNA sequence: TGTGCCAGCAGCCCACCGGGGCAAACCGAAGCTTTCTTT. The encoded protein is CASSPPGQTEAFF.

This chain links TRBV4-1 with TRBJ2-7; TRBD1 matches 11 bases. The J segment lost 5 bases and the V segment lost 6 bases, leaving 9 bases of the junction unmatched. Germline CDR1 and CDR2: MGHRA and YSYEKL. This CDR3 region has 15 residues. In nucleotides, the CDR3 is TGCGCCAGCAGTCGGCGGGACAGGGGGTGCGACGAGCAGTACTTC. It translates to CASSRRDRGCDEQYF.

V usage is TRBV6-1 and J usage is TRBJ1-5; TRBD1 matches 8 bases. With V trimmed by 7 bases and J by 5 bases, 1 base remained unmatched. This CDR3 is built from 12 residues. Germline-derived CDR1 and CDR2 are MNHNS and SASEGT. The CDR3 protein is CASMGQDQPQHF. DNA for the CDR3: TGTGCCAGCATGGGACAGGATCAGCCCCAGCATTTT.

This chain uses TRBV4-2 with TRBJ1-4, with unresolved D. The V and J ends lost 1 base and 6 bases respectively, with 12 bases between them. This CDR3 region has 15 residues. From germline, CDR1 is LGHNA and CDR2 YNFKEQ. CDR3 loop: CASSQVKGGDEKLFF. The CDR3 DNA reads as TGTGCCAGCAGCCAAGTAAAGGGAGGCGATGAAAAACTGTTTTTT.

This clonotype was counted between two and nine times. The rearrangement joins TRBV7-8 to TRBJ2-1, with 9 bases that match TRBD2. The V gene end was trimmed by 1 base and the J gene end by 9 bases; junction bases not matched to a gene: 13. This CDR3 spans 17 amino acids. Germline V gene lookup returns CDR1 SGHVS and CDR2 FQNEAQ. The CDR3 loop reads CASSLVGSGSNKPEQFF. The CDR3, as DNA: TGTGCCAGCAGCTTAGTTGGTAGCGGGAGTAATAAGCCTGAGCAGTTCTTC.

The chain uses TRBV12-3 or TRBV12-4 and TRBJ1-1; D ambiguous. This CDR3 is 16 amino acids long. Trimming pared 5 bases from V and 6 bases from J, leaving 22 bases between. The CDR3 loop reads CASSPRFGQLQPEAFF. The DNA for the CDR3 is TGTGCCAGCAGTCCGAGGTTCGGGCAGCTCCAACCTGAAGCTTTCTTT.

This chain joins TRBV19 and TRBJ1-5; TRBD1 might be the D (5 bases). The germline V and J ends were trimmed by 5 bases and 3 bases, with 20 bases remaining between them. CDR1 is LNHDA and CDR2 is SQIVND in the germline V gene (reference sequence). This CDR3 spans 17 amino acids. As DNA, the CDR3 is TGTGCCAGTAGTCTCCCTCCCGTGAGAGGGGACAATCAGCCCCAGCATTTT. Its translation is CASSLPPVRGDNQPQHF.

The chain joins TRBV20-1 to TRBJ1-4; 9 bases align to TRBD1. V shed 6 bases and J 5 bases; nucleotides not matched to a gene: 7. The CDR3 extends over 14 amino acids. Germline CDR1 reads DFQATT; CDR2 reads SNEGSKA (reference sequence). The CDR3 DNA reads as TGCAGTGCCAAACAGGGGGCCCGAAATGAAAAACTGTTTTTT. Its protein is CSAKQGARNEKLFF.

This rearrangement joins TRBV11-2 to TRBJ1-2; D is uncertain. The CDR3 has 14 residues. V was pared by 7 bases and J by 3 bases, with 15 bases between. In germline, CDR1 is SGHAT, CDR2 FQNNGV. This CDR3 reads CASTRVEGDYGYTF. DNA of the CDR3: TGTGCCAGCACTAGGGTTGAGGGCGACTATGGCTACACCTTC.

This clonotype was counted many times. CDR3 in DNA: TGTGCCAGCAGGAACCCCTGGGGGCGCACAGATACGCAGTATTTT. The encoded protein is CASRNPWGRTDTQYF. This chain connects TRBV7-2 to TRBJ2-3; maybe TRBD1 (6 bases). The V end was cut by 6 bases, the J end by 1 base, with 14 bases between. Looked up from germline, CDR1 is SGHTA and CDR2 is FQGNSA. This CDR3 is built from 15 residues.

This clonotype was found once. This chain uses TRBV18 with TRBJ1-2; D unclear. V was cut by 3 bases and J by 6 bases, with 17 bases left in between. The CDR3 runs 15 residues. The germline V gene has CDR1 KGHSH and CDR2 LQKENI. The CDR3 reads CASSPVWEGTNGYTF. DNA of the CDR3: TGTGCCAGCTCACCCGTCTGGGAGGGAACTAATGGCTACACCTTC.

This chain joins TRBV19 and TRBJ2-7; 7 nucleotides align to TRBD1. The V segment lost 4 bases and the J segment 4 bases; nucleotides outside the gene matches: 7. The CDR3 is 14 residues long. Germline CDR1 and CDR2: LNHDA and SQIVND (reference sequence). CDR3 in amino acids: CASSNRGFGYEQYF. CDR3 sequence (DNA): TGTGCCAGTAGTAACAGGGGATTCGGATACGAGCAGTACTTC.

The chain combines TRBV7-9 with TRBJ2-5; 13 nucleotides line up with TRBD2. The CDR3 runs 18 residues. The germline V gene encodes CDR1 SEHNR and CDR2 FQNEAQ (reference sequence). The V gene end was trimmed by 1 base and the J gene end by 2 bases; junction bases not matched to a gene: 7. The CDR3 is CASSLGTSGGTIQETQYF. CDR3 nucleotides: TGTGCCAGCAGCTTAGGGACTAGCGGGGGCACTATTCAAGAGACCCAGTACTTC.

This clonotype was seen a single time. CDR3 DNA: TGTGCCAGCAGCTTAGCTTGGACAGGCTCCTACAATGAGCAGTTCTTC. Translating it yields CASSLAWTGSYNEQFF. The rearrangement joins TRBV7-2 to TRBJ2-1, with 7 bases matching TRBD1. Looked up from germline, CDR1 is SGHTA and CDR2 is FQGNSA. The ends lost 0 bases at V and 0 bases at J; junction bases unmatched: 2. The CDR3 length is 16 residues.